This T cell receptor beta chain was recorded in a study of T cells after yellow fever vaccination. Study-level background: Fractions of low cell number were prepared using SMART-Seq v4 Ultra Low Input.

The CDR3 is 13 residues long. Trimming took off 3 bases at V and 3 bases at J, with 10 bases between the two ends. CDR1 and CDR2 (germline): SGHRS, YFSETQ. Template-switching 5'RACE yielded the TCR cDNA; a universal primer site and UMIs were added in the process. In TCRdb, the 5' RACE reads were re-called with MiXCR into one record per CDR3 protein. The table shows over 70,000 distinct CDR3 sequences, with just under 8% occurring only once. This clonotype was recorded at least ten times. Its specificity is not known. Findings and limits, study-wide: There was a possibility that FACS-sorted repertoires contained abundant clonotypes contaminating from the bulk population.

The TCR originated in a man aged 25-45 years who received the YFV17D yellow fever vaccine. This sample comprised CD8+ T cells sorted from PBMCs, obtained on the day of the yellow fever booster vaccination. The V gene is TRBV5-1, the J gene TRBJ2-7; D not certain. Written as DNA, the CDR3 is TGCGCCAGCAGCTCCCCATCGGACTACGAGCAGTACTTC. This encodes CASSSPSDYEQYF.